This TCR beta chain was sequenced during a study of blood T cell repertoires in COVID-19. Original analysis: Amplification of reference gene primers provided the estimated nucleated cell counts. The protocol was immunoSEQ multiplex PCR, while the TCRdb copy is restricted to in-frame clones and leaves out a portion. That table is the source of V, J and clone size, and D and trimming were worked out from the DNA. The top ten clones hold roughly 6.7% of a sample with roughly 190,000 clones, over 70% of them seen once. The germline gives CDR1 SNHLY, CDR2 FYNNEI. This CDR3 has 14 amino acids. V was clipped by 4 bases and J by 6 bases, with 13 bases between them. This clone has a single count.

Sequencing used peripheral blood. The chain employs TRBV2 and TRBJ2-1, with a weak D call TRBD2 (6 bases). The receptor comes from a man between 60 and 75 years old with acute or convalescent COVID-19. DNA of the CDR3: TGTGCCAGCAGTGCCTCGGGAGCCCTCAATGAGCAGTTCTTC. Translated: CASSASGALNEQFF. The full variable domain, rest sourced from reference TRBV2 and TRBJ2-1, is EPEVTQTPSHQVTQMGQEVILRCVPISNHLYFYWYRQILGQKVEFLVSFYNNEISEKSEIFDDQFSVERPDGSNFTLKIRSTKLEDSAMYFCASSASGALNEQFFGPGTRLTVL.